One and the same sample provided the 20 T cell receptor beta chains below, sequenced in a study of identical twins (dated by TCRdb to 2016 to 2018). The library was built by means of 5' RACE. Sequencing instrument: Illumina HiSeq 2000. TCRdb itself trimmed the public reads at Q25 with fastp, ran MiXCR and retained productive beta chains. Merged by CDR3 protein, the rows form single entries marked with the most common genes and DNA. The sample table records about 790,000 distinct CDR3 sequences; 18% of these occur just once. The ten largest clones represent 10% to 15% of the sample. The sample was also linked to a second study, of T cells expressing NK-cell markers.

Sequencing was carried out using PBMCs. The receptors originated from a woman under 30 in good health.

The chain joins TRBV10-3 to TRBJ2-7; D is unresolved. The V and J ends lost 0 bases and 5 bases respectively, with 11 bases between them. In germline, CDR1 is ENHRY, CDR2 SYGVKD. The CDR3 spans 14 residues. The CDR3 nucleotides read TGTGCCATCAGTGAGTCGTTAAGGCCGAACGAGCAGTACTTC. Residues: CAISESLRPNEQYF.

This clonotype was seen many times. This rearrangement joins TRBV12-3 or TRBV12-4 to TRBJ1-1; D is uncertain. The CDR3 has 15 amino acids. Deletions cut 1 base from V and 2 bases from J, with 11 bases between. This CDR3 is CASSLVGVPNTEAFF. The CDR3 nucleotides read TGTGCCAGCAGTTTAGTCGGCGTCCCAAACACTGAAGCTTTCTTT.

This clonotype has a handful of counts. The rearrangement links TRBV5-1 to TRBJ2-1; no reliable D call. The germline V and J ends were trimmed by 2 bases and 9 bases, with 9 bases remaining between them. Germline lookup yields CDR1 SGHRS and CDR2 YFSETQ. The CDR3 totals 12 residues. Written as DNA, the CDR3 is TGCGCCAGCAGCTTCCGGTGGTTTGAGCAGTTCTTC. It translates to CASSFRWFEQFF.

This clonotype showed up just once. The junction does not match germline at one end; this may be a read error. The chain recombines TRBV20-1 with TRBJ2-2, with a tentative D call TRBD1 (5 bases). Looked up from germline, CDR1 is DFQATT and CDR2 is SNEGSKA (reference sequence). The CDR3 is 16 amino acids. The CDR3 DNA is TGCTGTGCTAGAGTCCCCGCAGGGCAGAACACCGGGGAGCTGTTTTTT. The encoded protein is CCARVPAGQNTGELFF.

CDR3 bases: TGTGCCAGCAGTGACACGAGGGTCCGGGGAGAGACCCAGTACTTC. It codes for CASSDTRVRGETQYF. The chain employs TRBV25-1 and TRBJ2-5, with a tentative D call TRBD2 (5 bases). Germline assignment: CDR1 MGHDK and CDR2 SYGVNS. Trimming took 3 bases from V and 4 from J, leaving 15 bases between them. This CDR3 is 15 amino acids long.

This clonotype was detected a few times. This rearrangement joins TRBV5-1 to TRBJ2-7; 12 nucleotides match TRBD1. This CDR3 spans 16 amino acids. The trim removed 4 bases at V and 5 bases at J, leaving 10 bases unmatched. Germline V gene lookup returns CDR1 SGHRS and CDR2 YFSETQ. CDR3 in DNA: TGCGCCAGCAGCCTAACCGGGACAGGGGGCATGGACGAGCAGTACTTC. Translating gives CASSLTGTGGMDEQYF.

This clonotype was seen a few times. This chain links TRBV4-2 with TRBJ2-7; 9 nucleotides line up with TRBD2. V lost 1 base, J lost 3 bases, and 10 bases stayed unmatched. CDR3 length: 17 residues. Per germline, CDR1 LGHNA and CDR2 YNFKEQ. The CDR3 region is CASSQAVSGLANYEQYF. CDR3 sequence (DNA): TGTGCCAGCAGCCAAGCTGTCAGCGGACTAGCGAACTACGAGCAGTACTTC.

This chain connects TRBV12-3 or TRBV12-4 to TRBJ2-7; 9 positions agree with TRBD1. CDR3 length equals 13 residues. V was pared by 6 bases and J by 5 bases, with 5 bases of the junction left unmatched. CDR3 DNA sequence: TGTGCCAGCAGAGCCGGACAGGGGAACGAGCAGTACTTC. This gives the protein CASRAGQGNEQYF.

The rearrangement links TRBV29-1 to TRBJ2-3, with a possible D match to TRBD2 (6 bases). V gave up 7 bases and J gave up 0 bases, with 14 bases separating them. CDR1 is SQVTM and CDR2 is ANQGSEA in the germline V gene. CDR3 length equals 14 residues. The CDR3 reads CSGKLALSTDTQYF. CDR3 sequence (DNA): TGCAGCGGCAAGCTAGCGTTAAGCACAGATACGCAGTATTTT.

This clonotype came up once. CDR3 sequence (DNA): TGTGCCAGCAGCTTATATAGCGGGAGCTCAAATGAGCAGTTCTTC. As protein: CASSLYSGSSNEQFF. V gene TRBV7-2 combines with J gene TRBJ2-1, with 9 bases that match TRBD2. Trimming removed 2 bases from V and 7 bases from J; junction bases left unmatched: 6. Germline V gives CDR1 SGHTA, CDR2 FQGNSA. This CDR3 has 15 amino acids.

This rearrangement joins TRBV6-2 or TRBV6-3 to TRBJ2-7, with D possibly being TRBD1 (6 bases). The CDR3 is 14 amino acids. V dropped 4 bases and J dropped 1 base, with 11 bases sitting between them. Germline assignment: CDR1 MNHEY and CDR2 SVGEGT. The CDR3 bases are TGTGCCAGCAGTTTCGGGACACGTTCCTACGAGCAGTACTTC. Protein: CASSFGTRSYEQYF.

This chain uses TRBV7-2 with TRBJ1-3, with D perhaps TRBD1 (5 bases). Germline V gene sequence: CDR1 SGHTA, CDR2 FQGNSA. Trimming pared 3 bases from V and 0 bases from J, leaving 12 bases between. There are 16 residues in the CDR3. The DNA of the CDR3 is TGTGCCAGCAGCTTCACACGACAGTTCTCTGGAAACACCATATATTTT. Residues: CASSFTRQFSGNTIYF.

The table lists this clonotype with a few counts. The J gene is TRBJ2-7, the V gene TRBV12-3 or TRBV12-4; 9 bases line up with TRBD2. V trimming: 1 base; J trimming: 7 bases; junction bases outside the gene matches: 11. The CDR3 contains 16 residues. CDR3 sequence reads: CASSLGPAGGRREQYF. CDR3 DNA: TGTGCCAGCAGTTTAGGGCCCGCGGGAGGGAGAAGGGAGCAGTACTTC.

This clonotype has a handful of counts. V usage is TRBV11-2 and J usage is TRBJ2-1; TRBD2 matches 8 bases. With 7 bases clipped from V and 6 bases from J, the junction kept 20 bases outside the gene matches. The CDR3 extends over 18 amino acids. Germline CDR1 and CDR2: SGHAT and FQNNGV. The CDR3 DNA reads as TGTGCCAGCACGCGACACAAGAGGGCGGGGGGCGTCGTCAATGAGCAGTTCTTC. Residues: CASTRHKRAGGVVNEQFF.

V and J are TRBV12-3 or TRBV12-4 and TRBJ1-5; D unclear. V was pared by 5 bases and J by 4 bases, with 12 bases between. This CDR3 has 14 amino acids. The CDR3 coding sequence is TGTGCCAGCAGTCCTACTTCGGGGAATCAGCCCCAGCATTTT. It encodes CASSPTSGNQPQHF.

Only a few counts were recorded for this clonotype. J is TRBJ2-1 and V is TRBV14; D gene unclear. This CDR3 has 19 residues. Germline V gives CDR1 SGHDN, CDR2 FVKESK. The germline V and J ends were trimmed by 3 bases and 1 base, with 22 bases remaining between them. The CDR3 reads CASSQDRWGSALSYNEQFF. As DNA, the CDR3 is TGTGCCAGCAGCCAGGATCGATGGGGATCGGCCTTATCCTACAATGAGCAGTTCTTC.

The chain uses TRBV19 and TRBJ2-1; D call uncertain. This CDR3 has 13 residues. V was shortened by 7 bases and J by 0 bases, with 7 bases between the two germline ends. Per the germline V gene, CDR1 is LNHDA and CDR2 is SQIVND (reference sequence). The CDR3: CASTLNSYNEQFF. In nucleotides, the CDR3 is TGTGCCAGTACTCTGAACTCCTACAATGAGCAGTTCTTC. The full variable domain, its missing parts supplied by reference TRBV19 and TRBJ2-1, is DGGITQSPKYLFRKEGQNVTLSCEQNLNHDAMYWYRQDPGQGLRLIYYSQIVNDFQKGDIAEGYSVSREKKESFPLTVTSAQKNPTAFYLCASTLNSYNEQFFGPGTRLTVL.

The V call is TRBV7-9, the J call TRBJ2-3; the D is unclear. V lost 0 bases and J lost 6, with 13 bases in between. The CDR3 extends over 15 amino acids. The germline V gene encodes CDR1 SEHNR and CDR2 FQNEAQ (reference sequence). The CDR3 here is CASSLAYLQGDTQYF. Written as DNA, the CDR3 is TGTGCCAGCAGCTTAGCGTACTTGCAAGGGGATACGCAGTATTTT.

The CDR3: CSAKATDFGELFF. CDR3 nucleotides: TGCAGTGCTAAGGCGACGGATTTCGGGGAGCTGTTTTTT. This chain uses TRBV20-1 with TRBJ2-2; the D is unclear. The CDR3 sequence is 13 residues long. The germline V and J ends were trimmed by 4 bases and 7 bases, with 13 bases remaining between them. Germline-derived CDR1 and CDR2 are DFQATT and SNEGSKA (reference sequence).

The rearrangement joins TRBV20-1 to TRBJ2-3; the D gene is possibly TRBD1 (6 bases). Trimming left V 6 bases short and J 2 bases short, with 12 bases between. Germline assignment: CDR1 DFQATT and CDR2 SNEGSKA (reference sequence). The CDR3 has 13 residues. CDR3 region: CSAGAEVTDTQYF. CDR3 DNA: TGCAGTGCGGGGGCGGAAGTCACAGATACGCAGTATTTT.